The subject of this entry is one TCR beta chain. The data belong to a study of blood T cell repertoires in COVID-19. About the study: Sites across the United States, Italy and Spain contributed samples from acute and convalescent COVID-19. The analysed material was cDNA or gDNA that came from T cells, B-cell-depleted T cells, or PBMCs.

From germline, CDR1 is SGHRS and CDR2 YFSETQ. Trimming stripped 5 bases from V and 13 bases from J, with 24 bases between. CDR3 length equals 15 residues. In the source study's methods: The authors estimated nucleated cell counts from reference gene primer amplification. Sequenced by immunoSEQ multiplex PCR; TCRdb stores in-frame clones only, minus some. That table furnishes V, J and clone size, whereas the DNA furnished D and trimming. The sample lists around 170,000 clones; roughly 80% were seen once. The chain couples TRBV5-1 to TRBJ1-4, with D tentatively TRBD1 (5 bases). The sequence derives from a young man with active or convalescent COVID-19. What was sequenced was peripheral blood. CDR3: CASSTERGPVEGLFF. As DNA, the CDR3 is TGCGCCAGCAGTACCGAGCGGGGCCCAGTTGAAGGACTGTTTTTT.